Listed below are T cell receptor beta chains from one sample, sequenced in a study of shared clonotypes between healthy human individuals. Assay: immunoSEQ multiplex PCR; the TCRdb copy retains only in-frame clones and omits some. The data contain roughly 1,500,000 clones, approximately 98.5% of them seen just once; the ten biggest clones take up about 0.34%. The sequencing input was naive CD4+ T cells sorted from blood. These receptors came from a man under 40 in good health. CDR3s include the opening cysteine and the closing phenylalanine or tryptophan. Each record gives: D gene, J gene, V gene, clone size, CDR3 protein, CDR3 DNA. D genes are given only for firm matches. Rows give clone size only sometimes, using once, few, many, or a class for an expanded clone.

>TRBD1|TRBJ2-5|TRBV11-2|.
CASSLAPGQGIIETQYF
TGTGCCAGCAGCTTAGCTCCGGGACAGGGAATTATCGAGACCCAGTACTTC
>.|TRBJ1-5|TRBV28|.
CASSFRVGRAKGNQPQHF
TGTGCCAGCAGTTTTAGGGTAGGACGTGCGAAGGGCAATCAGCCCCAGCATTTT
>TRBD2|TRBJ2-1|TRBV4-3|.
CASSHLPGGASGSSEQFF
TGCGCCAGCAGCCACCTCCCGGGTGGTGCTAGCGGGAGCAGCGAGCAGTTCTTC
>.|TRBJ1-2|TRBV5-1|.
CASSAEPGTGGYTF
TGCGCCAGCAGCGCCGAACCAGGGACTGGAGGCTACACCTTC
>TRBD1|TRBJ1-5|TRBV9|.
CASSATGYVVQPQHF
TGTGCCAGCAGCGCGACAGGGTATGTTGTACAGCCCCAGCATTTT
>.|TRBJ2-3|TRBV28|.
CASSPLTSSTDTQYF
TGTGCCAGCAGTCCTTTGACCAGTAGCACAGATACGCAGTATTTT
>TRBD1|TRBJ2-7|TRBV27|.
CASSFRTGGYEQYF
TGTGCCAGCAGTTTTAGGACAGGGGGCTACGAGCAGTACTTC
>TRBD1|TRBJ2-7|TRBV18|.
CASSPITGQGGHEQYF
TGTGCCAGCTCACCAATCACCGGACAGGGGGGTCACGAGCAGTACTTC
>.|TRBJ2-6|TRBV4-3|once
CASSQSASSGANVLTF
TGCGCCAGCAGCCAATCTGCGAGCTCTGGGGCCAACGTCCTGACTTTC
>.|TRBJ1-1|TRBV13|.
CASSGRTKGEYMNTEAFF
TGTGCCAGCAGCGGCAGGACAAAGGGGGAGTACATGAACACTGAAGCTTTCTTT
>.|TRBJ2-5|TRBV29-1|once
CSVVGREETQYF
TGCAGCGTTGTTGGTAGGGAAGAGACCCAGTACTTC
>TRBD1|TRBJ2-3|TRBV18|once
CASSPPDRGTDTQYF
TGTGCCAGCTCACCCCCGGACAGGGGAACAGATACGCAGTATTTT
>.|TRBJ2-7|TRBV5-5|.
CASLPAQAEGYEQYF
TGTGCCAGCCTGCCAGCTCAGGCCGAAGGCTACGAGCAGTACTTC
>.|TRBJ2-1|TRBV18|.
CASSPPFGGSRGNEQFF
TGTGCCAGCTCACCACCGTTCGGCGGATCCCGAGGCAATGAGCAGTTCTTC
>.|TRBJ2-7|TRBV7-6|.
CASSLQGSLSYEQYF
TGTGCCAGCAGCTTACAGGGAAGTCTCTCCTACGAGCAGTACTTC